This T cell receptor (beta chain) was identified during a study of beta chain features in type 1 diabetes. Expressed TCRB transcripts were sequenced after all isolated RNA was converted to cDNA. Using immunoSEQ multiplex PCR, the repertoire was profiled, and TCRdb retains in-frame clones only, with some absent. The data contain about 180,000 clones, about 13% of them seen just once; the ten biggest clones take up around 0.63%. Study-level results: Reads derived from cDNA could over-represent cells showing high TCR expression. A moderate, significant TCRB CDR3 shortening appeared in type 1 diabetes across four CD4+ subsets. In type 1 diabetes patients, VDJ junctions had fewer insertions; deletions at these junctions were more frequent.

In regard to this clone: Its antigen is unidentified.

V lost 2 bases to trimming and J lost 2 bases; unmatched junction nucleotides: 2. Per germline, CDR1 KGHSH and CDR2 LQKENI. The CDR3 contains 14 residues. This TCR came from a woman aged 18 to 35 in good health. This chain uses TRBV18 with TRBJ1-2; 7 positions match TRBD1. Input material: central memory CD4+ T cells from blood. CDR3 sequence: CASSPSGQNYGYTF. CDR3 DNA sequence: TGTGCCAGCTCACCATCGGGACAGAACTATGGCTACACCTTC. The complete variable domain, with remaining parts taken from reference TRBV18 and TRBJ1-2, reads NAGVMQNPRHLVRRRGQEARLRCSPMKGHSHVYWYRQLPEEGLKFMVYLQKENIIDESGMPKERFSAEFPKEGPSILRIQQVVRGDSAAYFCASSPSGQNYGYTFGSGTRLTVV.